The subject of this entry is one T cell receptor beta chain. Its antigen is undetermined. The sample belongs to a study of beta chain features in type 1 diabetes. Overall study results and limits: Moderate yet significant TCRB CDR3 shortening was seen in Type 1 diabetes patients in all four CD4+ subsets.

The CDR3 length is 13 residues. CDR1 and CDR2 from the germline V gene are GTSNPN and SVGIG (reference sequence). Trimming took off 1 base at V and 4 bases at J, with 10 bases between the two ends. The entirety of the isolated RNA underwent reverse transcription, so expressed TCRB transcripts were sequenced. Only in-frame clones appear in the TCRdb table, and some are missing; sequencing was by immunoSEQ multiplex PCR. The sample lists about 130,000 clones, about 8.7% occurring once. This clonotype was sampled from a man younger than 30 in good health. The rearrangement joins TRBV30 to TRBJ1-2; D might be TRBD1 (5 bases). Sequencing was done on a sample of central memory CD4+ T cells from blood. The CDR3 DNA is TGTGCCTGGAGTGGGGGCAACAGCTATGGCTACACCTTC. It codes for CAWSGGNSYGYTF.